The following is a T cell receptor (beta chain) sequence with its context. The sample comes from a study of shared T cell receptors in the human thymus. The CDR3 loop spans 13 amino acids. Germline-derived CDR1 and CDR2 are SGHDT and YYEEEE. V lost 4 bases, J lost 7 bases, and 12 bases lay in between. Clones were read by immunoSEQ multiplex PCR, and TCRdb kept only the in-frame ones, dropping some. The table records 540,000 or so clones, approximately 80% of them present only once. These same data were also listed under a study on human thymus T cells.

The chain is built from TRBV5-6 and TRBJ1-5; no firm D call. The TCR was taken from a boy under two years old with a congenital heart defect. Material for sequencing was thymocytes. The CDR3 nucleotides are TGTGCCAGCAGCGTCGACGGGAGCCAGCCCCAGCATTTT. Translating it yields CASSVDGSQPQHF.